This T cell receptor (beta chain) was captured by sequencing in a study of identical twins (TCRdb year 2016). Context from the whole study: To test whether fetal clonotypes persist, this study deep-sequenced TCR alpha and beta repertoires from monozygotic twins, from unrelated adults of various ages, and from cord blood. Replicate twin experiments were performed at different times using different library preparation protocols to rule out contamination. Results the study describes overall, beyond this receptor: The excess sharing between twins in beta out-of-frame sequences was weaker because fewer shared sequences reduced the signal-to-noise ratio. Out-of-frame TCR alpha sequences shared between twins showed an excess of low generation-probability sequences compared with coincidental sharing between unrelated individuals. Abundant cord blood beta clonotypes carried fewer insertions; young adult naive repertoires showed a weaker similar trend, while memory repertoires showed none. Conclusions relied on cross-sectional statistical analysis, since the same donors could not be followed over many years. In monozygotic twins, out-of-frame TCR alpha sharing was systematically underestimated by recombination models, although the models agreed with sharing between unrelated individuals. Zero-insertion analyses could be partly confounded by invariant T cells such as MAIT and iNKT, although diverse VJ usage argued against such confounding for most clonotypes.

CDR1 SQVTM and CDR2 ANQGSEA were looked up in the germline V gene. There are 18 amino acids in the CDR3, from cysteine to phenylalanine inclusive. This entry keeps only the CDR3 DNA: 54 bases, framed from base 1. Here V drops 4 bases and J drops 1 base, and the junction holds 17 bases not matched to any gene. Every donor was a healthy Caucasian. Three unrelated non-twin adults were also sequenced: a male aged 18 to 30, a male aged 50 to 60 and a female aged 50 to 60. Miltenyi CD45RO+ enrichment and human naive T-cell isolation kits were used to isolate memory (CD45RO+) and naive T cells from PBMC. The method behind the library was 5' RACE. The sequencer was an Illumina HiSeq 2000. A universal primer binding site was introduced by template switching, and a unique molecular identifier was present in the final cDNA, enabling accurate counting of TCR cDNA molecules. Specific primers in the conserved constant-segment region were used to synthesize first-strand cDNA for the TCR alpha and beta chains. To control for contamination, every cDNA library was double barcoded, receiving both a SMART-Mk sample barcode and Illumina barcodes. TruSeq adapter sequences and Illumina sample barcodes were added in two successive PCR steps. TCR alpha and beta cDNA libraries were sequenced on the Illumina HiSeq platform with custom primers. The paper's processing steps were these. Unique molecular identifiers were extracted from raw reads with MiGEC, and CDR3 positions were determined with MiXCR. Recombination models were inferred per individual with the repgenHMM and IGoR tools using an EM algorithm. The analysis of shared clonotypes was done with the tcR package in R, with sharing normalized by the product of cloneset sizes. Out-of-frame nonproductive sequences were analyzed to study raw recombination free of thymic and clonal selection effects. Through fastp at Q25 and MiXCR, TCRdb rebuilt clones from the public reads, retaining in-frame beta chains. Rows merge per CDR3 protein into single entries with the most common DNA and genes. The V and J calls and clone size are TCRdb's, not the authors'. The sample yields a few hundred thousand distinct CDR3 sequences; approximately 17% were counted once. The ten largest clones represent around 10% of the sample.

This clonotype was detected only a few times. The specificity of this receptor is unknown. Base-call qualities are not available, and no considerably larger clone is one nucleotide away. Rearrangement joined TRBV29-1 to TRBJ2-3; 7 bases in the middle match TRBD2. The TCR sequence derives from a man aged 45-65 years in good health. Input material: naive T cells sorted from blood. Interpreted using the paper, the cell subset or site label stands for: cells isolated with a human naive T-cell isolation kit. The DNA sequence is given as TGCAGCGTTGGGCCCACTAGCGTCCGAAAGGAAGGCACAGATACGCAGTATTTT. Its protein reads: CSVGPTSVRKEGTDTQYF.